This T cell receptor beta chain originates from a study of T cells in Graves' hyperthyroidism and ophthalmopathy. Overall study findings and caveats: The model predicted ophthalmopathy a median roughly six months before onset.

Diagnosis rested on symptoms, serum thyroxine and TRAb, thyroid ultrasound, and orbital computed tomography. Regions amplified from RNA transcripts were the TCR beta CDR3 regions. HTBI primers were employed in a first-round RT-PCR of the TCR CDR3. TCRdb processed the multiplex PCR reads anew with MiXCR; each CDR3 protein has one entry. Of some 510,000 distinct CDR3 sequences in the sample, about a fifth are singletons; the top ten hold about a quarter. The length of the CDR3 is 17 residues. The V gene's germline CDR1 is LNHNV and CDR2 YYDKDF (reference sequence). Trimming cost V 5 bases and J 4 bases, with 23 bases left between them. This clonotype was seen only a few times. What it binds is not known.

V gene TRBV15 combines with J gene TRBJ2-5; TRBD2 is a possible D gene (7 bases). The sample comprised blood. This sequence was found in a man aged 18-30 years with Graves' hyperthyroidism. The CDR3 coding sequence is TGTGCCACCAGCGGGAGTATAGGGACACCGGGGGGAGAGACCCAGTACTTC. The encoded protein is CATSGSIGTPGGETQYF.